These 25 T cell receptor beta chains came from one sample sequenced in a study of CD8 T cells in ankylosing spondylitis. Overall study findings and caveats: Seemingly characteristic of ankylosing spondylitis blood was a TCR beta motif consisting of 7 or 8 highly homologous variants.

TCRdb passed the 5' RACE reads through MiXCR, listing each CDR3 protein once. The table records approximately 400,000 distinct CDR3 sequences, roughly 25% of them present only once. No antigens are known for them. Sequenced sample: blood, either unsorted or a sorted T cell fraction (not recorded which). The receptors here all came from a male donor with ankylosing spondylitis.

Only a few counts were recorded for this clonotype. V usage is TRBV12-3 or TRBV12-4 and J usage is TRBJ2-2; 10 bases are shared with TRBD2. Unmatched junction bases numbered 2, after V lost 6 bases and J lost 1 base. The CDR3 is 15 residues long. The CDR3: CASRVAGGNTGELFF. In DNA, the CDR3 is TGTGCCAGCAGGGTAGCGGGAGGGAACACCGGGGAGCTGTTTTTT.

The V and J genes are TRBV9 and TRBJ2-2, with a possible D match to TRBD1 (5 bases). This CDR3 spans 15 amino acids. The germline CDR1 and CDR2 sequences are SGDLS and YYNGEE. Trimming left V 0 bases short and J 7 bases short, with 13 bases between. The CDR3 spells CASSVDPNRGGELFF. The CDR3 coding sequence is TGTGCCAGCAGCGTAGACCCGAATAGGGGCGGGGAGCTGTTTTTT.

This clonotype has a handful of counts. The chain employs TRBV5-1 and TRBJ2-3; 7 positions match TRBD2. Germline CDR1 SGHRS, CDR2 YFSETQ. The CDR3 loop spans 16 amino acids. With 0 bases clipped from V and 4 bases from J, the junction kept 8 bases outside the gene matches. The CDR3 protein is CASSLDVAGVSDTQYF. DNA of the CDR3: TGCGCCAGCAGCTTGGATGTTGCGGGAGTCTCAGATACGCAGTATTTT.

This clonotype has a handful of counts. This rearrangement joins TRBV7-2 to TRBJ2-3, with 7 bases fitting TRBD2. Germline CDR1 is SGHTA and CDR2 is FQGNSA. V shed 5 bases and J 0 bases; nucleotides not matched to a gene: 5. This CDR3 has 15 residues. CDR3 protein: CASSTGGSSTDTQYF. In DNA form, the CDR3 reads TGTGCCAGCAGCACCGGGGGGTCCAGCACAGATACGCAGTATTTT.

CDR3 residues: CASSGTTSGPYNEQFF. Written as DNA, the CDR3 is TGTGCCAGCAGTGGCACGACTAGCGGGCCTTACAATGAGCAGTTCTTC. The chain links TRBV12-3 or TRBV12-4 to TRBJ2-1; 10 bases agree with TRBD2. CDR3 length: 16 residues. With V trimmed by 5 bases and J by 4 bases, 8 bases remained unmatched.

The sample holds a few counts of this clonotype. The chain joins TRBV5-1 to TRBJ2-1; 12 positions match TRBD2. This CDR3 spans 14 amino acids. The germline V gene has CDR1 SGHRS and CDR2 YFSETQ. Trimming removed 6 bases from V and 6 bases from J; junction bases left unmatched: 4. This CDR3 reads CASTLAGGTNEQFF. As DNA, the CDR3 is TGCGCCAGCACACTAGCGGGAGGAACCAATGAGCAGTTCTTC.

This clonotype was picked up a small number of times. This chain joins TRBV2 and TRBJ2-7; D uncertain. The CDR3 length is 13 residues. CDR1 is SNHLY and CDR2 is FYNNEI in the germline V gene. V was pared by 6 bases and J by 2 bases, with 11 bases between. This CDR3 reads CASRFAGTYEQYF. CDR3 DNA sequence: TGTGCCAGCAGGTTCGCTGGGACCTACGAGCAGTACTTC.

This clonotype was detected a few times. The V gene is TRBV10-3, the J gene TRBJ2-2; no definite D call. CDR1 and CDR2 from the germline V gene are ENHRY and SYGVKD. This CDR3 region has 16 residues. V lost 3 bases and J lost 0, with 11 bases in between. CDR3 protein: CAISDSLSANTGELFF. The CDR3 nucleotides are TGTGCCATCAGTGACTCCCTTTCCGCGAACACCGGGGAGCTGTTTTTT.

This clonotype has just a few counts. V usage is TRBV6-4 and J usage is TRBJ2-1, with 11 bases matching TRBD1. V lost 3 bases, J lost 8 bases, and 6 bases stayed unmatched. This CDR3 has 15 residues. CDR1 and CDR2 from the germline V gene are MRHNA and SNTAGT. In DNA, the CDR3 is TGTGCCAGCAGTGAAGGGGACAGGGGGACGTATGAGCAGTTCTTC. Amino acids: CASSEGDRGTYEQFF.

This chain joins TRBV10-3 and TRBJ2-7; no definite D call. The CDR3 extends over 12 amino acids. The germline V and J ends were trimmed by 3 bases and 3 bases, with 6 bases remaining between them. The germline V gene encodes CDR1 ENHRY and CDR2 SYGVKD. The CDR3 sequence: CAISEQLYEQYF. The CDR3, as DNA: TGTGCCATCAGTGAACAGCTCTACGAGCAGTACTTC.

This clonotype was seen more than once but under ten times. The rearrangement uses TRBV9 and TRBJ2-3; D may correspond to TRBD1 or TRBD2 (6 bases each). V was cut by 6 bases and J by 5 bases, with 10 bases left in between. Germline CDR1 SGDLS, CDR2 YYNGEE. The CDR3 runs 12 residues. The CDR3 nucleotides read TGTGCCAGCACCGAGGGGGGAGATACGCAGTATTTT. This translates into CASTEGGDTQYF.

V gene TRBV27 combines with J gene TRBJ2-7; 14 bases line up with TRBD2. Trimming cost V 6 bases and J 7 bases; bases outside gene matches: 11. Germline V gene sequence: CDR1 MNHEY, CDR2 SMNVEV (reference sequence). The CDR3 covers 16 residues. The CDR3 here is CASRPLGLAGGREQYF. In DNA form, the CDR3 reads TGTGCCAGCAGACCACTCGGACTAGCGGGAGGTAGGGAGCAGTACTTC.

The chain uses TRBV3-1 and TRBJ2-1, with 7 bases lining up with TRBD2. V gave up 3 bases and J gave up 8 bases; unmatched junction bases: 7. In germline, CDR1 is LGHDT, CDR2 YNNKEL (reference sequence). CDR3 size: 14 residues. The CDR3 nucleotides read TGTGCCAGCAGCCATGGGCGACTAGCCCATGAGCAGTTCTTC. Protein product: CASSHGRLAHEQFF.

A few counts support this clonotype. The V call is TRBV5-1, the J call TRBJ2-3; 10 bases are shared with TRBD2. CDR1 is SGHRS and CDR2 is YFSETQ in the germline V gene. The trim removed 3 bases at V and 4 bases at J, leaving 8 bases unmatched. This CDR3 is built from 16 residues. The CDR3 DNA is TGCGCCAGCAGCTCTTACACTAGCGGGAAGTCAGATACGCAGTATTTT. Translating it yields CASSSYTSGKSDTQYF.

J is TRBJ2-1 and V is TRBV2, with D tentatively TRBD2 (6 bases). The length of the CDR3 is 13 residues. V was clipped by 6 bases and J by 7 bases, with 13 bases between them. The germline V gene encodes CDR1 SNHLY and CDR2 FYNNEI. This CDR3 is CASSDRLENEQFF. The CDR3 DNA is TGTGCCAGCAGCGACCGACTAGAAAATGAGCAGTTCTTC.

The CDR3 DNA sequence: TGTGCCAGCAGCCAAGCAGGGAACCAGGTCGGTGAAAAACTGTTTTTT. Its translation is CASSQAGNQVGEKLFF. This sequence joins TRBV4-2 and TRBJ1-4, with D perhaps TRBD1 (5 bases). CDR1 and CDR2 (germline): LGHNA, YNFKEQ. V shed 1 base and J shed 7 bases, with 16 bases lying between them. The CDR3 consists of 16 residues.

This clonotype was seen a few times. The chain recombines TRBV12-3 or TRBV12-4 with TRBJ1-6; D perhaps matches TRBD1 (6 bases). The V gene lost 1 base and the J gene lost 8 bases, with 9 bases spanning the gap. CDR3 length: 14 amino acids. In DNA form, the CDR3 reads TGTGCCAGCAGTTTAGGGACAGTGGATTCACCCCTCCACTTT. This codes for CASSLGTVDSPLHF.

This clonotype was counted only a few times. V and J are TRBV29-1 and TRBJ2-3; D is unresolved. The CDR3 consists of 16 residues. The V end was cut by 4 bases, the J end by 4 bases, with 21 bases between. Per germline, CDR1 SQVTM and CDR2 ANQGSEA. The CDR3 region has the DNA TGCAGCGTTGGAGGCAATGGCGTCCATGTTCCAGATACGCAGTATTTT. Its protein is CSVGGNGVHVPDTQYF.

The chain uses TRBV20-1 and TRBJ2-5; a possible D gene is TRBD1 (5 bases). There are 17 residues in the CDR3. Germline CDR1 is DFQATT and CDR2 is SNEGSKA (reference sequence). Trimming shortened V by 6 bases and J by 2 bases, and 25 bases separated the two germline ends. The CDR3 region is CSAKTGPELRGQETQYF. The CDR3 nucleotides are TGCAGTGCGAAGACCGGGCCGGAACTTAGGGGTCAAGAGACCCAGTACTTC.

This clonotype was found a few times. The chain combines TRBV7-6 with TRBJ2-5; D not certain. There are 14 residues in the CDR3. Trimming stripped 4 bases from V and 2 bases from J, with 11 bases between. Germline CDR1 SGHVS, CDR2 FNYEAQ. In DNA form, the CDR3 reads TGTGCCAGCAGCTCCCCGACTTTTCAAGAGACCCAGTACTTC. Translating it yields CASSSPTFQETQYF.

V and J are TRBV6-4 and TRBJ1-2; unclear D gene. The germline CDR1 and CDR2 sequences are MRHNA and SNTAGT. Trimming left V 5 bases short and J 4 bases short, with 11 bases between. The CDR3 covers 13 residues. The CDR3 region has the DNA TGTGCCAGCAGTCCTGGACGGAGCTATGGCTACACCTTC. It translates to CASSPGRSYGYTF.

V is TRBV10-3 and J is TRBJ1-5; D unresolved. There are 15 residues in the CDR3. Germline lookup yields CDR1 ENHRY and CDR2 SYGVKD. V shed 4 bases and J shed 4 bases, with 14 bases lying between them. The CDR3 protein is CAISAVMNGNQPQHF. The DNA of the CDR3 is TGTGCCATCAGTGCTGTCATGAATGGGAATCAGCCCCAGCATTTT.

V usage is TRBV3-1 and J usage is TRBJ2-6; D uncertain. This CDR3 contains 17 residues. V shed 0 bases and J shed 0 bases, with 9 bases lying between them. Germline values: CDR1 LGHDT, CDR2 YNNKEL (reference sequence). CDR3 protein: CASSQDASFSGANVLTF. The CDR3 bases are TGTGCCAGCAGCCAAGATGCCAGCTTCTCTGGGGCCAACGTCCTGACTTTC.

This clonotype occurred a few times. Here the CDR3 reads CASSLAGAGADTQYF. The CDR3 nucleotides are TGCGCCAGCAGCTTGGCCGGAGCGGGAGCCGATACGCAGTATTTT. The V gene is TRBV5-1, the J gene TRBJ2-3; 8 nucleotides align to TRBD2. Germline CDR1 is SGHRS and CDR2 is YFSETQ. J was trimmed by 6 bases and V by 0 bases; bases with no gene match: 6. This CDR3 comprises 15 residues.

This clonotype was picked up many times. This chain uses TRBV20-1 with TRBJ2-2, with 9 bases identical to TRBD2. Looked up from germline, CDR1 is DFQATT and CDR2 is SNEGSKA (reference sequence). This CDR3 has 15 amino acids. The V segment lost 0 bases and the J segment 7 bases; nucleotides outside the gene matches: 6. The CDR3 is CSARDQAGGIGELFF. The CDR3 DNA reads TGCAGTGCTAGAGATCAGGCGGGAGGGATCGGGGAGCTGTTTTTT.